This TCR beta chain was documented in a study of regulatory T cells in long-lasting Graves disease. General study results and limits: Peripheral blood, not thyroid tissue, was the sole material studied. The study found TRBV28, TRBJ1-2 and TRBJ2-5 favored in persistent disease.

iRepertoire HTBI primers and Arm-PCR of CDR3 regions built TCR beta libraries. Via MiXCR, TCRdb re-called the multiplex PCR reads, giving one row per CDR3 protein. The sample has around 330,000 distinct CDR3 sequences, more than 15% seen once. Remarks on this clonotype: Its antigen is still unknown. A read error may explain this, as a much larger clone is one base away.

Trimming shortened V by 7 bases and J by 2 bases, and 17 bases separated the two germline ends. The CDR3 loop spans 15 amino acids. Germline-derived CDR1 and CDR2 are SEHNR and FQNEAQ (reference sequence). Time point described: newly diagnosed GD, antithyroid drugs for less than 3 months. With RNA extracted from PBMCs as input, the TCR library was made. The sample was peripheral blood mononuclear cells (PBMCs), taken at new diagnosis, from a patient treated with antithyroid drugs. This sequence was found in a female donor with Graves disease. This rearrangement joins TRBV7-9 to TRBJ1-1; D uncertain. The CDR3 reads CASNTYGLINTEAFF. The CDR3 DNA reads TGTGCCAGCAATACCTACGGCCTCATTAACACTGAAGCTTTCTTT.